The next 12 T cell receptor beta chains were all read from a single sample in a study of T cell responses to AZD1222 COVID-19 vaccine. Some clones are missing from TCRdb's copy, which holds only in-frame ones; the method was immunoSEQ multiplex PCR. The profile shows approximately 180,000 clones, almost 90% of them singletons. The sample here was peripheral blood, taken on day 0 of AZD1222 vaccination. All receptors come from an adult in good health.

The chain is built from TRBV4-1 and TRBJ2-7, with TRBD1 matching over 7 bases. The CDR3 loop spans 16 amino acids. Trimming at V came to 1 base and at J to 2 bases, leaving 8 bases not matched to a gene. The germline V gene has CDR1 MGHRA and CDR2 YSYEKL. CDR3 sequence: CASSQGAGTETYEQYF. For the CDR3, the DNA is TGCGCCAGCAGCCAAGGAGCCGGGACAGAGACCTACGAGCAGTACTTC.

The chain joins TRBV6-5 to TRBJ2-7; D may be TRBD1 (5 bases). Germline V CDR1 and CDR2: MNHEY, SVGAGI. The CDR3 length is 13 residues. V lost 2 bases, J lost 6 bases, and 11 bases lay in between. For the CDR3, the DNA is TGTGCCAGCAGTTACCTGGACATTTCCGAGCAGTACTTC. It specifies CASSYLDISEQYF.

This rearrangement joins TRBV30 to TRBJ2-7; D gene uncertain. The V end lost 0 bases, the J end lost 6 bases, and 12 bases lay between the germline ends. CDR3 size: 13 residues. The germline V gene encodes CDR1 GTSNPN and CDR2 SVGIG (reference sequence). The CDR3 spells CAWSVGEVTEQYF. CDR3 bases: TGTGCCTGGAGTGTGGGTGAGGTAACCGAGCAGTACTTC.

The genes are TRBV21-1 and TRBJ2-5; the DNA was not used to check the table's D call, TRBD2. TRBV21-1 has pseudogene status. The length of the CDR3 is 12 residues. CDR3 region: CASSKGGGPQYF. The CDR3, as DNA: TGTGCCAGCAGCAAAGGGGGGGGCCCCCAGTACTTC.

This rearrangement joins TRBV7-2 to TRBJ1-2; D unclear. V was clipped by 1 base and J by 7 bases, with 16 bases between them. Per the germline V gene, CDR1 is SGHTA and CDR2 is FQGNSA. CDR3 length: 15 residues. CDR3 DNA sequence: TGTGCCAGCAGCTTAGTAGGTCGGCGGGGTGGTGGCTACACCTTC. Its protein is CASSLVGRRGGGYTF.

The chain is built from TRBV19 and TRBJ1-4, with a possible D match to TRBD1 (5 bases). Trimming removed 5 bases from V and 5 bases from J, with 15 bases in between. The CDR3 is 15 amino acids. CDR1 is LNHDA and CDR2 is SQIVND in the germline V gene (reference sequence). Here the CDR3 DNA reads TGTGCCAGTAGTCTAGGGGCCTTAGGGAATGAAAAACTGTTTTTT. It yields the protein CASSLGALGNEKLFF.

The V call is TRBV10-1, the J call TRBJ1-1, with 10 bases that match TRBD1. Unmatched junction bases numbered 4, after V lost 4 bases and J lost 5 bases. The CDR3 has 14 residues. CDR1 is WNHNN, CDR2 SYGVQD, per germline (reference sequence). The CDR3 nucleotides are TGCGCCAGCAGTGGAGGACAGGGGGGAACTGAAGCTTTCTTT. It specifies CASSGGQGGTEAFF.

The chain uses TRBV9 and TRBJ1-2; no definite D call. Germline V gene sequence: CDR1 SGDLS, CDR2 YYNGEE. V was cut by 0 bases and J by 4 bases, with 13 bases left in between. The CDR3 loop spans 15 amino acids. CDR3 coding DNA: TGTGCCAGCAGCGTAGGGGCAGACATTCTCTATGGCTACACCTTC. Amino acid sequence: CASSVGADILYGYTF. The full variable domain, in which reference TRBV9 and TRBJ1-2 provide the parts outside the CDR3, is DSGVTQTPKHLITATGQRVTLRCSPRSGDLSVYWYQQSLDQGLQFLIQYYNGEERAKGNILERFSAQQFPDLHSELNLSSLELGDSALYFCASSVGADILYGYTFGSGTRLTVV.

In DNA form, the CDR3 reads TGTGCCAGCAGTGTAGGGGGAGGCTACACCTTC. Amino acid sequence: CASSVGGGYTF. J is TRBJ1-2 and V is TRBV25-1; possible D gene TRBD1, 6 bases. Germline V CDR1 and CDR2: MGHDK, SYGVNS. The CDR3 consists of 11 residues. V shed 4 bases and J shed 8 bases, with 8 bases lying between them.

The rearrangement links TRBV7-3 to TRBJ1-3, with D maybe TRBD1 (5 bases). Looked up from germline, CDR1 is SGHTA and CDR2 is FQGTGA. Trimming removed 9 bases from V and 2 bases from J, with 11 bases in between. The CDR3 contains 13 residues. CDR3 nucleotides: TGTGCCAGTGCCCAGGGACCTGGAAACACCATATATTTT. It is translated as CASAQGPGNTIYF.

The rearrangement joins TRBV7-9 to TRBJ1-2, with no clear D. V was clipped by 5 bases and J by 0 bases, with 19 bases between them. The CDR3 extends over 17 amino acids. Germline CDR1 SEHNR, CDR2 FQNEAQ (reference sequence). CDR3 residues: CASSHVSWAGANYGYTF. The DNA for the CDR3 is TGTGCCAGCAGCCACGTTTCTTGGGCAGGAGCTAACTATGGCTACACCTTC.

The chain employs TRBV7-8 and TRBJ1-5, with D unclear. Germline lookup yields CDR1 SGHVS and CDR2 FQNEAQ. The V end lost 1 base, the J end lost 1 base, and 17 bases lay between the germline ends. This CDR3 is built from 18 residues. CDR3 residues: CASSLDFSMGFSNQPQHF. DNA of the CDR3: TGTGCCAGCAGCTTAGACTTTAGCATGGGGTTCAGCAATCAGCCCCAGCATTTT.